Many counts were recorded for the clone carrying this T cell receptor (beta chain). What it binds is unknown. Arm-PCR of CDR3 regions and iRepertoire HTBI primers were used to build TCR beta libraries. One entry per CDR3 protein results from TCRdb running MiXCR on the multiplex PCR reads. The data contain around 250,000 distinct CDR3 sequences, about 17% of them seen just once; the ten biggest clones take up around 20%. J was trimmed by 5 bases and V by 5 bases; bases with no gene match: 4. Germline loops: CDR1 MNHEY, CDR2 SMNVEV (reference sequence). The CDR3 is made up of 13 amino acids. The data were obtained in a study of regulatory T cells in long-lasting Graves disease. Points from the study as a whole: Gene preferences differed: TRBV28, TRBJ1-2, TRBJ2-5 in persistent cases. What was studied was peripheral blood only, and not thyroid tissue.

Time point here: newly diagnosed GD, antithyroid drugs for less than 3 months. PBMCs provided the RNA from which the TCR library was made. The TCR originated in a female donor with Graves disease. The material sequenced was peripheral blood mononuclear cells (PBMCs), taken at new diagnosis, from a patient treated with antithyroid drugs. J is TRBJ2-5 and V is TRBV27, with 8 nucleotides matching TRBD1. CDR3 protein: CASSPGGAETQYF. CDR3 DNA: TGTGCCAGCAGTCCAGGGGGCGCGGAGACCCAGTACTTC.